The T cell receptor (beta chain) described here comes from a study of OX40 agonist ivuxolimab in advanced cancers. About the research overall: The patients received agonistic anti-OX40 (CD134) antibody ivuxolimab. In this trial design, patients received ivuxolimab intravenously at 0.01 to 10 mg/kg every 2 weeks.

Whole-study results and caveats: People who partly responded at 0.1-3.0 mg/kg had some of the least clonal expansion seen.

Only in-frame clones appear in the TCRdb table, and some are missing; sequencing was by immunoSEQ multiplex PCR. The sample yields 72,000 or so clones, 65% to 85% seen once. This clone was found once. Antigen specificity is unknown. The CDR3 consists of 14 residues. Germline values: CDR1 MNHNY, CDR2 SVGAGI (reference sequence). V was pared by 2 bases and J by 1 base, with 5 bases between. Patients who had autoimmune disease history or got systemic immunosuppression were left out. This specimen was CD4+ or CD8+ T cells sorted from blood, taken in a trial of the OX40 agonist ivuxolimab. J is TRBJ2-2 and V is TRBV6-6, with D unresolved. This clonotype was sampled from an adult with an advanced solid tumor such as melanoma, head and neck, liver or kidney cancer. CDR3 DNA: TGTGCCAGCAGTTACGCACGGAACACCGGGGAGCTGTTTTTT. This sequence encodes CASSYARNTGELFF.